This T cell receptor (beta chain) was identified in a study of monozygotic twins with cystic fibrosis. Study conclusions and caveats: The repertoire was suggested to be naive-dominated, clonality median about 0.009. J usage was most co-twin-similar in 8 of 16 pairs, V in 13. Age, concordance and disease severity did not associate with shared CDR3 numbers. Unrelated CF individuals shared fewer identical clonotypes than monozygotic CF twins.

This clone was detected only a few times. Its matching antigen is unknown. The data were produced by immunoSEQ multiplex PCR, yet TCRdb's version contains in-frame clones alone and is incomplete. The table includes approximately 25,000 clones, 91% detected once. The V and J ends lost 3 bases and 3 bases respectively, with 12 bases between them. The V gene's germline CDR1 is LNHDA and CDR2 SQIVND (reference sequence). This CDR3 region has 15 residues. Specimen: blood. This sequence was found in a girl aged 2 to 10 with cystic fibrosis. This chain connects TRBV19 to TRBJ1-5, with no clear D. The CDR3 nucleotides are TGTGCCAGTAGTATTTACCAGGTAGACAATCAGCCCCAGCATTTT. Amino acids: CASSIYQVDNQPQHF.